These T cell receptor beta chains were read from a single sample in a study of blood T cells in healthy people across ages. TCRdb recomputed calls from the 5' RACE reads with MiXCR, one row per CDR3 protein. The repertoire has about 640,000 distinct CDR3 sequences, 58% of them found once; the top ten carry 30% to 40%. What was sequenced was blood. The receptors originated from a man aged 55-75 years in good health. The CDR3 runs from the conserved cysteine through the conserved F or W. The order of the fields is V gene, D gene, clone size, J gene, CDR3 protein, CDR3 DNA. D genes are given only for firm matches. Rows may omit the clone size; those that give it use once, few, many or a size class.

TRBV20-1	.	few	TRBJ2-2	CSARGGLGELFF	TGCAGTGCTAGAGGCGGACTGGGGGAGCTGTTTTTT
TRBV18	.	.	TRBJ1-1	CASSQGRQNTEAFF	TGTGCCAGCTCACAGGGACGGCAGAACACTGAAGCTTTCTTT
TRBV20-1	.	.	TRBJ1-6	CSASPPQGGSAPLHF	TGCAGTGCTAGTCCCCCACAGGGCGGGTCAGCACCCCTCCACTTT
TRBV29-1	TRBD2	.	TRBJ2-1	CSVPGLAGGWNEQFF	TGCAGCGTTCCTGGACTAGCGGGGGGGTGGAATGAGCAGTTCTTC
TRBV12-5	.	.	TRBJ2-5	CASGLPPGHRETQYF	TGTGCTAGTGGTTTGCCGCCAGGGCATCGGGAGACCCAGTACTTC
TRBV10-3	.	.	TRBJ2-3	CAIGTGASTDTQYF	TGTGCCATCGGGACGGGAGCTAGCACAGATACGCAGTATTTT
TRBV2	.	few	TRBJ2-3	CASSLSGDTDTQYF	TGTGCCAGCAGTTTATCAGGAGACACAGATACGCAGTATTTT
TRBV7-2	TRBD1	.	TRBJ2-5	CASNMDRQETQYF	TGTGCCAGCAACATGGACAGGCAAGAGACCCAGTACTTC
TRBV21-1	.	.	TRBJ2-3	CASSKGGSADTQYF	TGTGCCAGCAGCAAAGGGGGCTCGGCAGATACGCAGTATTTT
TRBV5-1	TRBD2	many	TRBJ2-3	CASSFGTTTDTQYF	TGCGCCAGCAGCTTCGGGACTACCACAGATACGCAGTATTTT
TRBV4-1	TRBD2	once	TRBJ2-1	CASSRGTSGGAHEQFF	TGCGCCAGCAGCCGCGGGACTAGCGGGGGGGCCCATGAGCAGTTCTTC
TRBV6-2/TRBV6-3	.	.	TRBJ1-2	CASSARPGTRYGYTF	TGTGCCAGCAGTGCACGGCCTGGGACACGATATGGCTACACCTTC
TRBV7-9	TRBD2	.	TRBJ2-5	CASSLSAGLAGGETQYF	TGTGCCAGCAGCTTATCTGCAGGACTAGCGGGGGGAGAGACCCAGTACTTC